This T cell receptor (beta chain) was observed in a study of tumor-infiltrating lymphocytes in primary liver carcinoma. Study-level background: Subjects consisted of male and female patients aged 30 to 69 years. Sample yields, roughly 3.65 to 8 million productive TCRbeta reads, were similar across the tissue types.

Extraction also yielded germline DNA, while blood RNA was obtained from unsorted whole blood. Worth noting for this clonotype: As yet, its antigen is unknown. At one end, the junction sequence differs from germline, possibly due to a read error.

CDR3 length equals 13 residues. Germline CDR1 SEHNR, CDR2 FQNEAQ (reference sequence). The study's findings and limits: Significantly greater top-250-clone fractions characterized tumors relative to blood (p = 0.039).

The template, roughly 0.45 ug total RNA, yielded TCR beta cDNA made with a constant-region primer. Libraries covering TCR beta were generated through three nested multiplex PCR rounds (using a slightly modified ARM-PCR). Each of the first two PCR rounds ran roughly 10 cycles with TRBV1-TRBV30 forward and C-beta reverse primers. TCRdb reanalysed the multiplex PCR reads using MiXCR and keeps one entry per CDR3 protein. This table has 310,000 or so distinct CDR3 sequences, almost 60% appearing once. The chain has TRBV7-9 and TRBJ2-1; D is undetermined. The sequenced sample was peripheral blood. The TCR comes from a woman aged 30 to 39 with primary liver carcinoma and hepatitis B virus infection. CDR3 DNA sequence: TGTGCCAGCAGCTTAGTTTCCCTCAATGAGAAGTTCTTC. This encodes CASSLVSLNEKFF. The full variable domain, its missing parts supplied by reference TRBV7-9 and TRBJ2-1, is DTGVSQNPRHKITKRGQNVTFRCDPISEHNRLYWYRQTLGQGPEFLTYFQNEAQLEKSRLLSDRFSAERPKGSFSTLEIQRTEQGDSAMYLCASSLVSLNEKFFGPGTRLTVL.